The following is a T cell receptor beta chain sequence with its context. Its antigen is currently unknown. The CDR3 sequence is 14 residues long. Per the germline V gene, CDR1 is SGHRS and CDR2 is YFSETQ. V dropped 4 bases and J dropped 1 base, with 11 bases sitting between them. The sample belongs to a study of OX40 agonist ivuxolimab in advanced cancers. As for the study in general: An anti-OX40 (CD134) antibody with agonistic activity, ivuxolimab, was administered to patients. Ivuxolimab was administered intravenously to patients at 0.01 to 10 mg/kg every 2 weeks.

Repertoires were generated with immunoSEQ multiplex PCR, while TCRdb's copy carries only in-frame clones and drops some. The table includes about 89,000 clones, roughly 90% detected once. The study, taken as a whole, reports: With doses of 0.1 to 3.0 mg/kg, CD4+ and CD8+ blood T cells had undergone clonal expansion by week 6.

J is TRBJ1-1 and V is TRBV5-1; tentative D call: TRBD1 (5 bases). The source material was CD4+ or CD8+ T cells sorted from blood, sampled in a trial of the OX40 agonist ivuxolimab. This TCR was recovered from an adult with an advanced solid tumor such as melanoma, head and neck, liver or kidney cancer. This CDR3 reads CASSPGLANTEAFF. As DNA, the CDR3 is TGCGCCAGCAGCCCGGGACTCGCGAACACTGAAGCTTTCTTT.